This T cell receptor (beta chain) emerged from a study of blood T cell repertoires in COVID-19. Across the whole study: PBMCs, B-cell-depleted T cells, or T cells provided the cDNA or gDNA that made up the material.

Per the authors' pipeline: Researchers report that nucleated cell counts were estimated from reference gene primer amplification. Using immunoSEQ multiplex PCR, the repertoire was profiled, and TCRdb retains in-frame clones only, with some absent. D and trimming were read from the DNA, whereas the V and J calls and clone size are those reported in that table. The sample holds about 170,000 clones, around 81% seen once. This clonotype was obtained from a man between 65 and 80 years old with active or convalescent COVID-19. The sample taken for sequencing was peripheral blood.

Here the CDR3 DNA reads TGCGCCAGCAGCTTGGAGTTGGGGAGAGGCTCCTACAATGAGCAGTTCTTC. Translating it yields CASSLELGRGSYNEQFF. The genes are TRBV5-1 and TRBJ2-1; the D gene is possibly TRBD2 (5 bases). Between the trimmed V and J ends, which lost 0 bases and 0 bases, there was a span of 13 bases. Germline CDR1 SGHRS, CDR2 YFSETQ. The CDR3 length is 17 residues.